The 17 T cell receptor beta chains listed next were all sequenced from one sample in a study of T cells in Graves' hyperthyroidism and ophthalmopathy. The investigators amplified TCR beta CDR3 regions from RNA transcripts. The primer set for the first-round RT-PCR of the TCR CDR3 was HTBI. TCRdb recomputed calls from the multiplex PCR reads with MiXCR, one row per CDR3 protein. The repertoire holds roughly 200,000 distinct CDR3 sequences, approximately 20% seen once, with roughly two fifths in the top ten. Sequencing was carried out using blood. The receptors originated from a middle-aged man with Graves' hyperthyroidism.

This clonotype was seen repeatedly, ten times or more. The chain is built from TRBV20-1 and TRBJ1-5, with D perhaps matching TRBD1 (5 bases). Germline V lookup: CDR1 DFQATT, CDR2 SNEGSKA (reference sequence). V was trimmed by 6 bases and J by 2 bases, leaving 14 bases between them. The CDR3 consists of 14 residues. CDR3 nucleotide sequence: TGCAGTGCCCGAGGAGGGGCTGGCAATCAGCCCCAGCATTTT. Translation: CSARGGAGNQPQHF.

On this clonotype itself: Just one base apart from a much larger clone, this may be a read error. Lacking the conserved final phenylalanine or tryptophan, this CDR3 likely reflects a read error. This rearrangement joins TRBV29-1 to TRBJ1-5; D unclear. Deletions cut 0 bases from V and 2 bases from J, with 11 bases between. The CDR3 totals 15 residues. Germline loops: CDR1 SQVTM, CDR2 ANQGSEA. CDR3: CSVEEGGAGNQPQHS. Here the CDR3 DNA reads TGCAGCGTTGAAGAGGGAGGAGCCGGCAATCAGCCCCAGCATTCT.

This clonotype was detected ten times or more. The rearrangement links TRBV20-1 to TRBJ2-3, with 9 bases matching TRBD2. This CDR3 is built from 13 residues. Germline trimming cut 4 bases from V and 5 bases from J; bases unmatched to any gene: 4. CDR1 is DFQATT and CDR2 is SNEGSKA in the germline V gene (reference sequence). The CDR3 is CSAIAGGRDTQYF. The CDR3 nucleotides are TGCAGTGCTATCGCGGGGGGGCGAGATACGCAGTATTTT.

This clonotype showed up many times. The V and J genes are TRBV27 and TRBJ1-1; TRBD1 is a possible D gene (5 bases). CDR1 and CDR2 (germline): MNHEY, SMNVEV (reference sequence). With 4 bases removed from V and 0 bases from J, the gap between germline ends came to 18 bases. CDR3 length: 17 residues. The CDR3 here is CASSSEGFRAMNTEAFF. The CDR3 DNA reads TGTGCCAGCAGTTCTGAGGGTTTCAGGGCGATGAACACTGAAGCTTTCTTT.

The chain combines TRBV6-1 with TRBJ1-6; D is undetermined. Germline V CDR1 and CDR2: MNHNS, SASEGT. The CDR3 has 12 residues. V gave up 6 bases and J gave up 14 bases, with 14 bases separating them. The CDR3 bases are TGTGCCAGCAGCGCGATGGGGTCCACCCTCCACTTT. Translation gives CASSAMGSTLHF.

This clonotype was observed at least ten times. The rearrangement links TRBV5-5 to TRBJ2-1, with 7 bases aligning to TRBD2. With 1 base clipped from V and 5 bases from J, the junction kept 3 bases outside the gene matches. Germline V gene data show CDR1 as SGHKS and CDR2 as YYEKEE (reference sequence). There are 14 residues in the CDR3. The DNA of the CDR3 is TGTGCCAGCAGCTTGACGGGGGGAGACAATGAGCAGTTCTTC. Translated: CASSLTGGDNEQFF. The full variable domain, completed using reference TRBV5-5 and TRBJ2-1, is DAGVTQSPTHLIKTRGQQVTLRCSPISGHKSVSWYQQVLGQGPQFIFQYYEKEERGRGNFPDRFSARQFPNYSSELNVNALLLGDSALYLCASSLTGGDNEQFFGPGTRLTVL.

This clonotype was seen many times. The CDR3 reads CAISQGGIAQPQHF. The CDR3 bases are TGTGCCATCAGTCAGGGGGGGATAGCTCAGCCCCAGCATTTT. This rearrangement joins TRBV10-3 to TRBJ1-5; the match to TRBD1 covers 7 bases. The CDR3 has 14 residues. Germline V gives CDR1 ENHRY, CDR2 SYGVKD. The junction had 7 bases not matched to a gene; V was cut back by 5 bases and J by 6 bases.

This clonotype was recorded many times. The chain couples TRBV18 to TRBJ2-3, with D hard to call. V shed 8 bases and J shed 5 bases, with 14 bases lying between them. This CDR3 has 13 amino acids. The germline V gene has CDR1 KGHSH and CDR2 LQKENI. CDR3 amino acids: CASRAPALDTQYF. Written as DNA, the CDR3 is TGTGCCAGCCGGGCCCCTGCTTTAGATACGCAGTATTTT.

V is TRBV7-2 and J is TRBJ1-2; 10 bases map to TRBD1. This CDR3 has 13 residues. Per the germline V gene, CDR1 is SGHTA and CDR2 is FQGNSA. Unmatched junction bases numbered 2, after V lost 5 bases and J lost 5 bases. The CDR3 protein is CASSRTGGYGYTF. The DNA for the CDR3 is TGTGCCAGCAGCCGGACAGGGGGATATGGCTACACCTTC.

A word on this clonotype: A much larger clone lies a single base off, so this may be a read error. This chain uses TRBV20-1 with TRBJ2-1; possibly TRBD1 for D (5 bases). The CDR3 length is 14 residues. Germline V CDR1 and CDR2: DFQATT, SNEGSKA (reference sequence). V dropped 6 bases and J dropped 0 bases, with 12 bases sitting between them. The CDR3 DNA is TGCAGTGCCGAGACTGACAGCTCCTACAATGAGCAGTTCTTC. This encodes CSAETDSSYNEQFF.

This clonotype has just a few counts. The chain employs TRBV20-1 and TRBJ2-1; 7 positions agree with TRBD2. The V segment lost 1 base and the J segment 0 bases; nucleotides outside the gene matches: 3. Germline CDR1 and CDR2: DFQATT and SNEGSKA (reference sequence). This CDR3 spans 15 amino acids. The CDR3 reads CSARGGGVSYNEQFF. DNA for the CDR3: TGCAGTGCTAGAGGCGGGGGAGTCTCCTACAATGAGCAGTTCTTC.

The chain has TRBV18 and TRBJ2-1; 8 bases are shared with TRBD1. The CDR3 loop spans 14 amino acids. With V trimmed by 3 bases and J by 6 bases, 4 bases remained unmatched. Per the germline V gene, CDR1 is KGHSH and CDR2 is LQKENI. CDR3 bases: TGTGCCAGCTCACCGACAGGGGTGACCAATGAGCAGTTCTTC. It yields the protein CASSPTGVTNEQFF. The entire variable domain, with the rest obtained from reference TRBV18 and TRBJ2-1, is as follows: NAGVMQNPRHLVRRRGQEARLRCSPMKGHSHVYWYRQLPEEGLKFMVYLQKENIIDESGMPKERFSAEFPKEGPSILRIQQVVRGDSAAYFCASSPTGVTNEQFFGPGTRLTVL.

V gene TRBV28 combines with J gene TRBJ1-1; a weak D match, TRBD1 (6 bases). The CDR3 consists of 14 residues. Trimming took 7 bases from V and 0 from J, leaving 12 bases between them. Per germline, CDR1 MDHEN and CDR2 SYDVKM. In DNA, the CDR3 is TGTGCCAGCAAAACAGGGATTTTGAACACTGAAGCTTTCTTT. This codes for CASKTGILNTEAFF. The variable domain in full, completed from reference TRBV28 and TRBJ1-1, reads DVKVTQSSRYLVKRTGEKVFLECVQDMDHENMFWYRQDPGLGLRLIYFSYDVKMKEKGDIPEGYSVSREKKERFSLILESASTNQTSMYLCASKTGILNTEAFFGQGTRLTVV.

This clonotype has a count of ten or more. CDR3 residues: CASRLAESPYEQYF. In DNA form, the CDR3 reads TGTGCCAGCAGACTAGCGGAATCCCCCTACGAGCAGTACTTC. This rearrangement joins TRBV6-1 to TRBJ2-7; TRBD2 matches at 8 bases. Trimming cost V 6 bases and J 2 bases; bases outside gene matches: 6. CDR1 MNHNS and CDR2 SASEGT come from the germline V gene. There are 14 residues in the CDR3.

This clonotype has a count of ten or more. This chain links TRBV3-1 with TRBJ1-2; D ambiguous. The CDR3 is 11 amino acids. The germline V and J ends were trimmed by 1 base and 7 bases, with 4 bases remaining between them. The germline gives CDR1 LGHDT, CDR2 YNNKEL (reference sequence). CDR3 region: CASSQGVGYTF. CDR3 nucleotides: TGTGCCAGCAGCCAAGGCGTTGGCTACACCTTC. Drawing the rest from reference TRBV3-1 and TRBJ1-2, the complete variable domain is DTAVSQTPKYLVTQMGNDKSIKCEQNLGHDTMYWYKQDSKKFLKIMFSYNNKELIINETVPNRFSPKSPDKAHLNLHINSLELGDSAVYFCASSQGVGYTFGSGTRLTVV.

The table lists this clonotype with a few counts. The genes are TRBV5-6 and TRBJ2-3; D possibly corresponds to TRBD2 (6 bases). This CDR3 comprises 16 residues. V was shortened by 3 bases and J by 0 bases, with 14 bases between the two germline ends. Germline loops: CDR1 SGHDT, CDR2 YYEEEE. The CDR3 coding sequence is TGTGCCAGCAGCTGGGGCGGGACGTTTAGCACAGATACGCAGTATTTT. This translates into CASSWGGTFSTDTQYF.

The V call is TRBV7-2, the J call TRBJ2-5, with D perhaps matching TRBD2 (6 bases). V dropped 3 bases and J dropped 4 bases, with 12 bases sitting between them. The CDR3 totals 14 residues. From germline, CDR1 is SGHTA and CDR2 FQGNSA. CDR3 bases: TGTGCCAGCAGCTTCGTCTCGCGGGGAGAGACCCAGTACTTC. Its protein product is CASSFVSRGETQYF.